This passage covers 20 T cell receptor beta chains from one sample sequenced in a study of CD8 T cells in ankylosing spondylitis. One entry per CDR3 protein results from TCRdb running MiXCR on the 5' RACE reads. The table includes 30,000 to 35,000 distinct CDR3 sequences, roughly 29% detected once. The sequenced sample consisted of synovial fluid, either unsorted or a sorted T cell fraction (not recorded which). These receptors came from a male donor with ankylosing spondylitis.

V is TRBV7-8 and J is TRBJ2-1; TRBD2 aligns across 11 bases. CDR3 length: 16 residues. Trimming cost V 5 bases and J 7 bases; bases outside gene matches: 10. Germline CDR1 is SGHVS and CDR2 is FQNEAQ. The CDR3 region has the DNA TGTGCCAGCAGCCCGATTGCGGGACTAGCGGCAAATGAGCAGTTCTTC. Translating it yields CASSPIAGLAANEQFF.

In its sample, this clonotype was seen many times. The chain recombines TRBV7-8 with TRBJ1-5; D unresolved. Per the germline V gene, CDR1 is SGHVS and CDR2 is FQNEAQ. CDR3 length equals 17 residues. Trimming left V 1 base short and J 0 bases short, with 13 bases between. The CDR3 reads CASSLGQVDYSNQPQHF. In DNA, the CDR3 is TGTGCCAGCAGCTTAGGTCAGGTCGATTATAGCAATCAGCCCCAGCATTTT.

This chain links TRBV2 with TRBJ2-3; D ambiguous. Germline V CDR1 and CDR2: SNHLY, FYNNEI. This CDR3 spans 13 amino acids. V was pared by 0 bases and J by 10 bases, with 11 bases between. The CDR3 region is CASSEAPRMAQYF. The DNA for the CDR3 is TGTGCCAGCAGTGAAGCGCCGCGGATGGCGCAGTATTTT.

The V gene is TRBV9, the J gene TRBJ1-2; TRBD1 agrees at 8 bases. Germline V CDR1 and CDR2: SGDLS, YYNGEE. The CDR3 consists of 14 residues. V dropped 7 bases and J dropped 6; count of bases not matched to a gene: 11. The CDR3 region has the DNA TGTGCCAGCGCCACTCAGGGGGCTGTTAATGGCTACACCTTC. It codes for CASATQGAVNGYTF.

This clonotype occurred a few times. The chain joins TRBV4-2 to TRBJ2-7; D is perhaps TRBD2 (6 bases). Trimming removed 0 bases from V and 0 bases from J, with 9 bases in between. This CDR3 comprises 15 residues. Germline-derived CDR1 and CDR2 are LGHNA and YNFKEQ. CDR3 residues: CASSQESSGSYEQYV. CDR3 nucleotide sequence: TGTGCCAGCAGCCAAGAGAGTAGCGGCTCCTACGAGCAGTACGTC.

Only a few counts were recorded for this clonotype. This chain links TRBV5-5 with TRBJ2-5, with D hard to call. Germline CDR1 reads SGHKS; CDR2 reads YYEKEE (reference sequence). Trimming pared 2 bases from V and 1 base from J, leaving 6 bases between. The CDR3 spans 13 residues. The CDR3 region has the DNA TGTGCCAGCAGCTTATACTTCCAAGAGACCCAGTACTTC. Amino acids: CASSLYFQETQYF.

This chain links TRBV5-5 with TRBJ2-5; 9 bases agree with TRBD1. This CDR3 region has 14 residues. Losses at the gene ends were 3 bases for V and 1 base for J; bases not matched to a gene: 1. CDR1 and CDR2 (germline): SGHKS, YYEKEE (reference sequence). DNA of the CDR3: TGTGCCAGCAGCTGGGACAGGGCCCAAGAGACCCAGTACTTC. Its protein is CASSWDRAQETQYF.

The rearrangement links TRBV10-3 to TRBJ1-5; possibly TRBD1 for D (6 bases). The CDR3 runs 15 residues. The V gene lost 5 bases and the J gene lost 5 bases, with 16 bases spanning the gap. CDR1 and CDR2 (germline): ENHRY, SYGVKD. CDR3 loop: CAISLDSTRHQPQHF. The DNA of the CDR3 is TGTGCCATCAGTTTGGACAGCACAAGGCATCAGCCCCAGCATTTT.

This clonotype has just a few counts. This sequence joins TRBV29-1 and TRBJ2-1, with a tentative D call TRBD1 (5 bases). The CDR3 is made up of 16 amino acids. Trimming left V 4 bases short and J 0 bases short, with 16 bases between. Germline V gives CDR1 SQVTM, CDR2 ANQGSEA. The CDR3 region is CSVVRLGRGSYNEQFF. The CDR3 DNA is TGCAGCGTTGTACGGCTGGGAAGGGGCTCCTACAATGAGCAGTTCTTC.

This clonotype has a handful of counts. The CDR3 region has the DNA TGTGCCAGCAGCCAGGGGTGGTACAATGAGCAGTTCTTC. Translating it yields CASSQGWYNEQFF. The chain carries TRBV27 and TRBJ2-1; D might be TRBD1 (6 bases). The V gene lost 6 bases and the J gene lost 4 bases, with 10 bases spanning the gap. Germline V CDR1 and CDR2: MNHEY, SMNVEV (reference sequence). The CDR3 sequence is 13 residues long.

This clonotype showed up many times. The chain joins TRBV12-3 or TRBV12-4 to TRBJ1-4; no clear D gene. CDR3 length equals 13 residues. The V end was cut by 2 bases, the J end by 6 bases, with 7 bases between. CDR3 nucleotide sequence: TGTGCCAGCAGTTTATTACCAGATGAAAAACTGTTTTTT. This gives the protein CASSLLPDEKLFF.

At least ten counts were recorded for this clonotype. The chain recombines TRBV20-1 with TRBJ2-7, with 7 bases that match TRBD1. In germline, CDR1 is DFQATT, CDR2 SNEGSKA (reference sequence). V trimming: 4 bases; J trimming: 4 bases; junction bases outside the gene matches: 13. The CDR3 runs 15 residues. The CDR3 protein is CSAMPNRGLRYEQYF. The CDR3 DNA reads TGCAGTGCTATGCCTAACAGGGGCCTTCGTTACGAGCAGTACTTC.

Note on this clonotype: Germline is not matched at one junction end, which may reflect a read error. The chain uses TRBV11-1 and TRBJ2-2; TRBD1 agrees at 9 bases. Germline values: CDR1 SGHAT, CDR2 FQDESV (reference sequence). The CDR3 loop spans 17 amino acids. CDR3 residues: CASSLAGTGSNTGELFF. CDR3 nucleotide sequence: TGTGCCAGCAGCCTAGCAGGGACAGGGAGCAACACCGGGGAGCTGTTTTTT.

The gene calls are TRBV5-1 and TRBJ2-3; 10 bases fit TRBD2. The CDR3 loop spans 15 amino acids. Per the germline V gene, CDR1 is SGHRS and CDR2 is YFSETQ. Trimming removed 7 bases from V and 0 bases from J; junction bases left unmatched: 5. As DNA, the CDR3 is TGCGCCAGCCTACTAGCGGGATATAGCACAGATACGCAGTATTTT. As protein: CASLLAGYSTDTQYF.

In its sample, this clonotype was seen a few times. CDR3 amino acids: CASSRSPDSPYEQYF. CDR3 coding DNA: TGTGCCAGCAGTCGTAGCCCGGACAGCCCCTACGAGCAGTACTTC. The chain uses TRBV27 and TRBJ2-7, with a weak D call TRBD1 (6 bases). Germline lookup yields CDR1 MNHEY and CDR2 SMNVEV (reference sequence). The CDR3 runs 15 residues. Trimming left V 5 bases short and J 2 bases short, with 16 bases between.

This clonotype is large. The chain recombines TRBV20-1 with TRBJ2-2, with D possibly being TRBD1 (6 bases). The germline gives CDR1 DFQATT, CDR2 SNEGSKA (reference sequence). CDR3 length equals 14 residues. Trimming shortened V by 5 bases and J by 3 bases, and 13 bases separated the two germline ends. The CDR3 DNA reads as TGCAGTGCTCTGGACAGACTCTACACCGGGGAGCTGTTTTTT. Translation gives CSALDRLYTGELFF.

In this sample, this clonotype turned up many times. The genes are TRBV12-3 or TRBV12-4 and TRBJ2-1, with 9 positions matching TRBD1. The CDR3 is made up of 15 amino acids. Trimming at V came to 3 bases and at J to 1 base, leaving 1 base not matched to a gene. The CDR3 DNA reads as TGTGCCAGCAGTTTGGACAGGGGTTCCTACAATGAGCAGTTCTTC. Its translation is CASSLDRGSYNEQFF.

The J gene is TRBJ1-1, the V gene TRBV29-1; weak D call: TRBD1 (5 bases). With 4 bases removed from V and 6 bases from J, the gap between germline ends came to 15 bases. The CDR3 runs to 13 residues. CDR1 is SQVTM, CDR2 ANQGSEA, per germline. The CDR3 reads CSVGSGEDAEAFF. The CDR3 nucleotides are TGCAGCGTTGGGTCGGGGGAGGACGCTGAAGCTTTCTTT.

This chain uses TRBV10-2 with TRBJ2-3; 7 nucleotides agree with TRBD1. The ends lost 8 bases at V and 0 bases at J; junction bases unmatched: 8. CDR3 length: 15 amino acids. Germline V CDR1 and CDR2: WSHSY, SAAADI. The CDR3 nucleotides are TGCGCCAGCCGGGACAGCCCCTCTAGCACAGATACGCAGTATTTT. Amino acid sequence: CASRDSPSSTDTQYF.

This chain links TRBV5-5 with TRBJ1-2; D is ambiguous. CDR3 length: 12 amino acids. Trimming cost V 5 bases and J 3 bases, with 8 bases left between them. Germline V gene lookup returns CDR1 SGHKS and CDR2 YYEKEE (reference sequence). The CDR3 protein is CASSSVDYGYTF. The CDR3 DNA reads TGTGCCAGCAGTTCGGTTGACTATGGCTACACCTTC.